These T cell receptor beta chains were read from a single sample in a study of blood T cell repertoires in COVID-19. The method was immunoSEQ multiplex PCR; TCRdb's version includes in-frame clones alone and lacks a portion of them. This table holds 150,000 to 180,000 clones, approximately 80% found once. Sequenced input: peripheral blood. The source is a woman in her sixties or seventies with COVID-19, enrolled during active disease. CDR3s include the opening cysteine and the closing phenylalanine or tryptophan. The order of the fields is D gene, clone size, J gene, V gene, CDR3 DNA, CDR3 protein. A D gene is named only where the DNA matches it firmly. Clone size is shown for a subset of rows, as once, few, many or a class of expanded clone.

d_call: TRBD1
clone_size: -
j_call: TRBJ1-2
v_call: TRBV11-2
cdr3_nt: TGTGCCAGCAGCTTAGACCCCCGGGCAGGGGGCTTCAAGGGCTACACCTTC
cdr3_aa: CASSLDPRAGGFKGYTF

d_call: TRBD2
clone_size: -
j_call: TRBJ2-3
v_call: TRBV27
cdr3_nt: TGTGCCAGCAGTCCTTTGACTACTAGCGGGGGCACAGATACGCAGTATTTT
cdr3_aa: CASSPLTTSGGTDTQYF

d_call: TRBD1
clone_size: -
j_call: TRBJ2-7
v_call: TRBV7-2
cdr3_nt: TGTGCCAGCAGCATTTACAGGGGAAGCTCCTACGAGCAGTACTTC
cdr3_aa: CASSIYRGSSYEQYF

d_call: -
clone_size: -
j_call: TRBJ1-2
v_call: TRBV19
cdr3_nt: TGTGCCAGTAGTCGGGGTTCCTCCGACTATGGCTACACCTTC
cdr3_aa: CASSRGSSDYGYTF

d_call: TRBD1
clone_size: -
j_call: TRBJ2-2
v_call: TRBV6-1
cdr3_nt: TGTGCCAGCAGTGCCGGGACAGGGGGCTTCGGCGGGGAGCTGTTTTTT
cdr3_aa: CASSAGTGGFGGELFF

d_call: -
clone_size: -
j_call: TRBJ2-1
v_call: TRBV7-3
cdr3_nt: TGTGCCAGCAGCTTAACGGCGGGGCAATACAATGAGCAGTTCTTC
cdr3_aa: CASSLTAGQYNEQFF

d_call: -
clone_size: few
j_call: TRBJ1-5
v_call: TRBV19
cdr3_nt: TGTGCCAGTAGTATAATGAGGGTTCCCAATCAGCCCCAGCATTTT
cdr3_aa: CASSIMRVPNQPQHF

d_call: -
clone_size: -
j_call: TRBJ1-6
v_call: TRBV5-1
cdr3_nt: TGCGCCAGCAGCTTGGCCCCAGATAATTCACCCCTCCACTTT
cdr3_aa: CASSLAPDNSPLHF

d_call: -
clone_size: once
j_call: TRBJ1-1
v_call: TRBV10-3
cdr3_nt: TGTGCCATCAGTGTTGGACAGCGATCAAGGAACACTGAAGCTTTCTTT
cdr3_aa: CAISVGQRSRNTEAFF

d_call: TRBD1
clone_size: -
j_call: TRBJ1-2
v_call: TRBV6-5
cdr3_nt: TGTGCCAGCAGTTACACGGGACAGATTAACTATGGCTACACCTTC
cdr3_aa: CASSYTGQINYGYTF

d_call: TRBD1
clone_size: -
j_call: TRBJ2-7
v_call: TRBV24-1
cdr3_nt: TGTGCCACCAGTGATACCACAGGGGCTTCCTACGAGCAGTACTTC
cdr3_aa: CATSDTTGASYEQYF

d_call: -
clone_size: -
j_call: TRBJ2-5
v_call: TRBV13
cdr3_nt: TGTGCCAGCAGCTTAGCCTCGTTACAAGAGACCCAGTACTTC
cdr3_aa: CASSLASLQETQYF

d_call: TRBD2
clone_size: -
j_call: TRBJ2-7
v_call: TRBV28
cdr3_nt: TGTGCCAGCAGCCCAGCGGGAGTCCCGTACTTC
cdr3_aa: CASSPAGVPYF

d_call: TRBD2
clone_size: -
j_call: TRBJ2-1
v_call: TRBV14
cdr3_nt: TGTGCCAGCAGCCAAGATTTCGGCACTAGCGGGAGGGTTTTCTACAATGAGCAGTTCTTC
cdr3_aa: CASSQDFGTSGRVFYNEQFF

d_call: -
clone_size: -
j_call: TRBJ2-4
v_call: TRBV18
cdr3_nt: TGTGCCAGCTCACCAACACACCTAGCCAAAAACATTCAGTACTTC
cdr3_aa: CASSPTHLAKNIQYF

d_call: TRBD2
clone_size: -
j_call: TRBJ2-3
v_call: TRBV7-9
cdr3_nt: TGTGCCAGCAGCTCTGGGACTAGCGGCGCAGATACGCAGTATTTT
cdr3_aa: CASSSGTSGADTQYF

d_call: TRBD2
clone_size: -
j_call: TRBJ2-1
v_call: TRBV9
cdr3_nt: TGTGCCAGCAGCCCCCAGGCTAGCGGGGTGGGGGTTGAGCAGTTCTTC
cdr3_aa: CASSPQASGVGVEQFF

d_call: -
clone_size: -
j_call: TRBJ2-5
v_call: TRBV11-2
cdr3_nt: TGTGCCAGCAGCTCCGGGACATACGAGACCCAGTACTTC
cdr3_aa: CASSSGTYETQYF

d_call: -
clone_size: -
j_call: TRBJ1-6
v_call: TRBV19
cdr3_nt: TGTGCCAGTAGTGTGGACAGAACAAATTCACCCCTCCACTTT
cdr3_aa: CASSVDRTNSPLHF

d_call: TRBD1
clone_size: -
j_call: TRBJ1-1
v_call: TRBV6-4
cdr3_nt: TGTGCCAGCAGTGAGGACAGGGACACTGAAGCTTTCTTT
cdr3_aa: CASSEDRDTEAFF

d_call: TRBD1
clone_size: -
j_call: TRBJ1-2
v_call: TRBV19
cdr3_nt: TGTGCCAGTAGTACTCAAGGGACAGGGAGCTATGGCTACACCTTC
cdr3_aa: CASSTQGTGSYGYTF

d_call: TRBD1
clone_size: -
j_call: TRBJ2-3
v_call: TRBV18
cdr3_nt: TGTGCCAGCTCACCGATTACAGGGGGGACAGATACGCAGTATTTT
cdr3_aa: CASSPITGGTDTQYF

d_call: TRBD1
clone_size: -
j_call: TRBJ1-6
v_call: TRBV10-1
cdr3_nt: TGCGCCACCAGCCCGGTGCGGGACAGAGCTATCTATAATTCACCCCTCCACTTT
cdr3_aa: CATSPVRDRAIYNSPLHF

d_call: TRBD2
clone_size: once
j_call: TRBJ2-3
v_call: TRBV7-3
cdr3_nt: TGTGCCAGCAGCTCGGTGACTAGCGGGGCTAGCACAGATACGCAGTATTTT
cdr3_aa: CASSSVTSGASTDTQYF

d_call: -
clone_size: few
j_call: TRBJ1-1
v_call: TRBV5-6
cdr3_nt: TGTGCCAGCAGCTTGGGACGGGCCCGGGGCACTGAAGCTTTCTTT
cdr3_aa: CASSLGRARGTEAFF

d_call: TRBD1
clone_size: -
j_call: TRBJ2-1
v_call: TRBV28
cdr3_nt: TGTGCCAGCAGTTGGACAGGTTACAATGAGCAGTTCTTC
cdr3_aa: CASSWTGYNEQFF

d_call: -
clone_size: -
j_call: TRBJ1-2
v_call: TRBV5-4
cdr3_nt: TGTGCCAGCAGCTTGTCCGCAGGCTATGGCTACACCTTC
cdr3_aa: CASSLSAGYGYTF

d_call: -
clone_size: few
j_call: TRBJ1-1
v_call: TRBV10-3
cdr3_nt: TGTGCCATCAGTGAGCGGGGCACTGAAGCTTTCTTT
cdr3_aa: CAISERGTEAFF

d_call: -
clone_size: -
j_call: TRBJ1-5
v_call: TRBV6-5
cdr3_nt: TGTGCCAGCAGTTACGGTGGGGCCAATCAGCCCCAGCATTTT
cdr3_aa: CASSYGGANQPQHF

d_call: -
clone_size: once
j_call: TRBJ1-3
v_call: TRBV3-1/TRBV3-2
cdr3_nt: TGTGCCAGCAGCCCCCCCAGTTACTCTGGAAACACCATATATTTT
cdr3_aa: CASSPPSYSGNTIYF

d_call: TRBD1
clone_size: few
j_call: TRBJ1-3
v_call: TRBV5-8
cdr3_nt: TGTGCCAGCAGCTTGGAGGGGGCCCTCGGAAACACCATATATTTT
cdr3_aa: CASSLEGALGNTIYF

d_call: TRBD2
clone_size: -
j_call: TRBJ2-7
v_call: TRBV7-2
cdr3_nt: TGTGCCAGCAGCTTAGCGACTAGCGGGAGGCAAGGTGAGCAGTACTTC
cdr3_aa: CASSLATSGRQGEQYF

d_call: TRBD1
clone_size: -
j_call: TRBJ1-2
v_call: TRBV11-2
cdr3_nt: TGTGCCAGCAGAATGGACAGGGTCTCTTCGGGCTACACCTTC
cdr3_aa: CASRMDRVSSGYTF

d_call: -
clone_size: -
j_call: TRBJ1-2
v_call: TRBV5-8
cdr3_nt: TGTGCCAGCAGCTTACCCGGGAACGGCTACACCTTC
cdr3_aa: CASSLPGNGYTF

d_call: -
clone_size: -
j_call: TRBJ1-1
v_call: TRBV7-3
cdr3_nt: TGTGCCAGCAGCTTACAACCCGCCGGGGTGGAGTATGGGGCTTTCTTT
cdr3_aa: CASSLQPAGVEYGAFF

d_call: -
clone_size: -
j_call: TRBJ2-1
v_call: TRBV7-6
cdr3_nt: TGTGCCAGCAGCCCATTACGGGGGGGACAGAAAATTAATGAGCAGTTCTTC
cdr3_aa: CASSPLRGGQKINEQFF

d_call: TRBD1
clone_size: -
j_call: TRBJ1-1
v_call: TRBV27
cdr3_nt: TGTGCCAGCAGACCCTACCGGGACAGGGCCACTGAAGCTTTCTTT
cdr3_aa: CASRPYRDRATEAFF

d_call: -
clone_size: few
j_call: TRBJ2-5
v_call: TRBV11-2
cdr3_nt: TGTGCCAGCAGCTTGGGGGCGAGTCGCCAAGAGACCCAGTACTTC
cdr3_aa: CASSLGASRQETQYF

d_call: TRBD1
clone_size: -
j_call: TRBJ1-4
v_call: TRBV9
cdr3_nt: TGTGCCAGCAGCGTAGGGGTACAGGGGGCGCGCGAAAAACTGTTTTTT
cdr3_aa: CASSVGVQGAREKLFF

d_call: -
clone_size: -
j_call: TRBJ1-6
v_call: TRBV14
cdr3_nt: TGTGCCAGCAGCCAGCACTTACCCCTTGGAGGGTCACCCCTCCACTTT
cdr3_aa: CASSQHLPLGGSPLHF

d_call: TRBD1
clone_size: -
j_call: TRBJ1-2
v_call: TRBV20-1
cdr3_nt: TGCAGTGCTAGTCCGACAGGGAAGGCGAACTATGGCTACACCTTC
cdr3_aa: CSASPTGKANYGYTF

d_call: -
clone_size: -
j_call: TRBJ1-5
v_call: TRBV24-1
cdr3_nt: TGTGCCACCACCCCACGAGGAAACAATCAGCCCCAGCATTTT
cdr3_aa: CATTPRGNNQPQHF

d_call: TRBD1
clone_size: -
j_call: TRBJ2-2
v_call: TRBV9
cdr3_nt: TGTGCCAGCAGCGTAGTGGGACAGCCTGCCGGGGAGCTGTTTTTT
cdr3_aa: CASSVVGQPAGELFF

d_call: TRBD2
clone_size: -
j_call: TRBJ2-5
v_call: TRBV18
cdr3_nt: TGTGCCAGCACCCGCGGGGGCCAAGAGACCCAGTACTTC
cdr3_aa: CASTRGGQETQYF

d_call: -
clone_size: -
j_call: TRBJ2-3
v_call: TRBV9
cdr3_nt: TGTGCCAGCAGCGTAACTAGGACTAGCACAGATACGCAGTATTTT
cdr3_aa: CASSVTRTSTDTQYF

d_call: -
clone_size: -
j_call: TRBJ1-1
v_call: TRBV25-1
cdr3_nt: TGTGCCAGCAGTGCCCCCCAAATGAACACTGAAGCTTTCTTT
cdr3_aa: CASSAPQMNTEAFF

d_call: -
clone_size: -
j_call: TRBJ1-3
v_call: TRBV5-1
cdr3_nt: TGCGCCAGCAGCCCACAGTACTCTGGAAACACCATATATTTT
cdr3_aa: CASSPQYSGNTIYF

d_call: TRBD1
clone_size: few
j_call: TRBJ1-5
v_call: TRBV29-1
cdr3_nt: TGCAGCGTGTGGACAGGGGACAATCAGCCCCAGCATTTT
cdr3_aa: CSVWTGDNQPQHF

d_call: TRBD1
clone_size: once
j_call: TRBJ1-5
v_call: TRBV10-3
cdr3_nt: TGTGCCATCAGGGACAGGGGGGAATCGCCCCAGCATTTT
cdr3_aa: CAIRDRGESPQHF

d_call: TRBD1
clone_size: -
j_call: TRBJ1-1
v_call: TRBV7-9
cdr3_nt: TGTGCCAGCAGAAACAACAGGGGGTTAAACACTGAAGCTTTCTTT
cdr3_aa: CASRNNRGLNTEAFF

d_call: -
clone_size: -
j_call: TRBJ1-1
v_call: TRBV7-3
cdr3_nt: TGTGCCAGCAGCTTAGGAGGGCCGGGTGAAGCTTTCTTT
cdr3_aa: CASSLGGPGEAFF

d_call: TRBD2
clone_size: -
j_call: TRBJ2-2
v_call: TRBV5-6
cdr3_nt: TGTGCCAGCAGCTTGGACGGCGGGAGAGCGTTCACCGGGGAGCTGTTTTTT
cdr3_aa: CASSLDGGRAFTGELFF

d_call: TRBD2
clone_size: -
j_call: TRBJ2-1
v_call: TRBV3-1/TRBV3-2
cdr3_nt: TGTGCCAGCAGCCAAGCTAGCGGGAGGTCTGAGCAGTTCTTC
cdr3_aa: CASSQASGRSEQFF

d_call: -
clone_size: -
j_call: TRBJ1-5
v_call: TRBV30
cdr3_nt: TGTGCCTGGAGTGTGGGGGGATCCAATCAGCCCCAGCATTTT
cdr3_aa: CAWSVGGSNQPQHF

d_call: -
clone_size: -
j_call: TRBJ1-6
v_call: TRBV3-1/TRBV3-2
cdr3_nt: TGTGCCAGCAGCCAAGGCTCCGGCCGGGGAAATTCACCCCTCCACTTT
cdr3_aa: CASSQGSGRGNSPLHF

d_call: -
clone_size: -
j_call: TRBJ1-4
v_call: TRBV18
cdr3_nt: TGTGCCAGCTCACCTGTTGAGGGTGAAAAACTGTTTTTT
cdr3_aa: CASSPVEGEKLFF

d_call: TRBD1
clone_size: -
j_call: TRBJ1-3
v_call: TRBV12-5
cdr3_nt: TGTGCTAGTGGTGCTAGAAGACAGGGGGCTACCGGAAACACCATATATTTT
cdr3_aa: CASGARRQGATGNTIYF

d_call: -
clone_size: once
j_call: TRBJ1-2
v_call: TRBV6-5
cdr3_nt: TGTGGGGCGGGGGATCCGTATGGCTACACCTTC
cdr3_aa: CGAGDPYGYTF

d_call: -
clone_size: few
j_call: TRBJ1-2
v_call: TRBV15
cdr3_nt: TGTGCCACCAGGTCCCCTCGGGGGGCGGAAGGCTACACCTTC
cdr3_aa: CATRSPRGAEGYTF